Presented here are 7 T cell receptor beta chains from one specimen sequenced in a study of T-cell memory formation after mild COVID-19. Each CDR3 protein is one row after TCRdb ran MiXCR on the 5' RACE reads. The table records 350,000 or so distinct CDR3 sequences, 10% to 15% of them present only once. Specimen: PBMCs or a T cell subset sorted from them (not recorded which). Receptors were obtained from a man aged 18 to 29 who had mild COVID-19 (a few samples of this study predate the infection). Cell type and time point are not known.

This clonotype was detected only a few times. The gene calls are TRBV19 and TRBJ1-3; D unclear. Trimming left V 3 bases short and J 4 bases short, with 10 bases between. Germline CDR1 reads LNHDA; CDR2 reads SQIVND (reference sequence). CDR3 length: 14 residues. CDR3 protein: CASSIFWSGNTIYF. CDR3 nucleotide sequence: TGTGCCAGTAGTATCTTCTGGTCCGGAAACACCATATATTTT.

This clonotype was seen at least ten times. The chain uses TRBV4-3 and TRBJ2-1, with D possibly called TRBD1 or TRBD2 (5 bases each). Germline CDR1 LGHNA, CDR2 YSLEER. Trimming removed 0 bases at V and 3 bases at J, with 18 bases between. The CDR3 consists of 18 residues. As DNA, the CDR3 is TGCGCCAGCAGCCAAGATGGCAGGGACCCCGCGTACTACAATGAGCAGTTCTTC. This gives the protein CASSQDGRDPAYYNEQFF.

There are many counts of this clonotype. The genes are TRBV5-1 and TRBJ2-3; maybe TRBD1 (5 bases). This CDR3 is 15 amino acids long. V was cut by 7 bases and J by 0 bases, with 15 bases left in between. From germline, CDR1 is SGHRS and CDR2 YFSETQ. The CDR3 reads CASGTGSTSTDTQYF. The CDR3 nucleotides are TGCGCCAGCGGAACAGGCTCTACTAGCACAGATACGCAGTATTTT.

This clonotype turned up a few times. The rearrangement joins TRBV6-2 or TRBV6-3 to TRBJ2-7; a weak D match, TRBD1 (7 bases). The CDR3 is made up of 15 amino acids. Germline V CDR1 and CDR2: MNHEY, SVGEGT. Between the trimmed V and J ends, which lost 6 bases and 4 bases, there was a span of 19 bases. The CDR3, as DNA: TGTGCCAGCAGCTATCTTGCGGGGACAGCTTACGAGCAGTACGTC. As protein: CASSYLAGTAYEQYV.

The sample holds a few counts of this clonotype. This chain uses TRBV7-9 with TRBJ1-3; 9 bases agree with TRBD1. In germline, CDR1 is SEHNR, CDR2 FQNEAQ (reference sequence). This CDR3 contains 13 residues. V shed 5 bases, J shed 8 bases, and the junction held 4 bases outside the gene matches. The CDR3 loop reads CASSLNRGHTIYF. The CDR3 region has the DNA TGTGCCAGCAGCCTCAACAGGGGGCACACCATATATTTT.

This clonotype was observed a few times. CDR3 protein: CASSLQGIMNTEAFF. The CDR3 DNA is TGTGCCAGCAGCTTACAGGGCATAATGAACACTGAAGCTTTCTTT. The V call is TRBV7-2, the J call TRBJ1-1; the D gene is possibly TRBD1 (5 bases). Germline CDR1 SGHTA, CDR2 FQGNSA. V shed 2 bases and J shed 0 bases, with 10 bases lying between them. The CDR3 length is 15 residues.

V and J are TRBV20-1 and TRBJ2-5; D is undetermined. Germline V gene sequence: CDR1 DFQATT, CDR2 SNEGSKA (reference sequence). Trimming stripped 3 bases from V and 7 bases from J, with 18 bases between. CDR3 size: 14 residues. CDR3 bases: TGCAGTGCTAGTGAGCCCTCACCCACGGGGACCCAGTACTTC. Protein: CSASEPSPTGTQYF.